The next 28 T cell receptor beta chains were all read from a single sample in a study of blood T cell repertoires in COVID-19. Clones were sequenced by immunoSEQ multiplex PCR, and TCRdb holds only the in-frame ones, with some missing. Of 60,000 to 75,000 clones listed, about 81% are singletons. The specimen was peripheral blood. The receptor source for this set is a human donor in a cohort sampled during active COVID-19.

V is TRBV6-5 and J is TRBJ2-2; D is perhaps TRBD1 (8 bases). Germline CDR1 is MNHEY and CDR2 is SVGAGI. V dropped 5 bases and J dropped 6 bases, with 16 bases sitting between them. This CDR3 is 15 amino acids long. The CDR3 protein is CASSKDRAGAGELFF. The CDR3 nucleotides read TGTGCCAGCAGTAAGGACAGGGCGGGAGCCGGGGAGCTGTTTTTT.

The rearrangement joins TRBV6-5 to TRBJ1-2; TRBD1 aligns across 12 bases. This CDR3 is 15 amino acids long. CDR1 and CDR2 (germline): MNHEY, SVGAGI. V was pared by 7 bases and J by 6 bases, with 9 bases of the junction left unmatched. The CDR3 here is CASTVKGTGGHGYTF. Here the CDR3 DNA reads TGTGCCAGCACCGTCAAGGGGACAGGGGGCCATGGCTACACCTTC.

V is TRBV27 and J is TRBJ1-1; D uncertain. Germline values: CDR1 MNHEY, CDR2 SMNVEV (reference sequence). CDR3 size: 12 residues. Trimming took off 4 bases at V and 2 bases at J, with 5 bases between the two ends. In nucleotides, the CDR3 is TGTGCCAGCAGTTCCGTCAACACTGAAGCTTTCTTT. Encoded protein: CASSSVNTEAFF.

V is TRBV27 and J is TRBJ2-6; D not resolved. Per germline, CDR1 MNHEY and CDR2 SMNVEV (reference sequence). The CDR3 consists of 13 residues. Trimming removed 6 bases at V and 2 bases at J, with 5 bases between. CDR3 region: CASRGPGANVLTF. CDR3 in DNA: TGTGCCAGCAGGGGCCCTGGGGCCAACGTCCTGACTTTC.

In this sample, this clone turned up a few times. The chain recombines TRBV6-1 with TRBJ2-7; the D gene is possibly TRBD1 (6 bases). Trimming left V 0 bases short and J 3 bases short, with 21 bases between. Germline V lookup: CDR1 MNHNS, CDR2 SASEGT. This CDR3 has 18 residues. The CDR3 DNA reads TGTGCCAGCAGTGAAGCTATTGAAGAAACCTGGGACAACTACGAGCAGTACTTC. Its protein product is CASSEAIEETWDNYEQYF.

The chain joins TRBV6-5 to TRBJ1-1; 7 bases line up with TRBD1. The trim removed 6 bases at V and 4 bases at J, leaving 8 bases unmatched. CDR1 and CDR2 (germline): MNHEY, SVGAGI. This CDR3 comprises 14 residues. DNA for the CDR3: TGTGCCAGCAGCCCCAGGGGGTTTGGCACTGAAGCTTTCTTT. As protein: CASSPRGFGTEAFF.

The rearrangement uses TRBV27 and TRBJ1-2, with 10 bases lining up with TRBD1. CDR1 and CDR2 (germline): MNHEY, SMNVEV (reference sequence). This CDR3 region has 13 residues. The V gene end was trimmed by 6 bases and the J gene end by 8 bases; junction bases not matched to a gene: 6. As DNA, the CDR3 is TGTGCCAGCAGGGGACAGGGGACGGCGGGCTACACCTTC. This codes for CASRGQGTAGYTF.

The rearrangement uses TRBV3-1 (or the pseudogene TRBV3-2) and TRBJ2-7, with D possibly matching TRBD2 (5 bases). V lost 3 bases and J 4 bases, leaving 13 bases between the germline ends. Germline V CDR1 and CDR2: LGHDT, YNNKEL (reference sequence). The CDR3 sequence is 14 residues long. The CDR3 protein is CASSQNPGKYEQYF. In nucleotides, the CDR3 is TGTGCCAGCAGCCAGAACCCCGGGAAATACGAGCAGTACTTC.

As concerns this clone: The sample contains more than one DNA sequence encoding this CDR3. The rearrangement joins TRBV7-2 to TRBJ1-2, with D perhaps TRBD1 (5 bases). In germline, CDR1 is SGHTA, CDR2 FQGNSA. Trimming removed 1 base at V and 7 bases at J, with 13 bases between. This CDR3 spans 14 amino acids. CDR3 coding DNA: TGTGCCAGCAGCTTAGATCGGGGGGTGGGTGGCTACACCTTC. It codes for CASSLDRGVGGYTF.

The J gene is TRBJ1-5, the V gene TRBV19; TRBD1 matches 9 bases. The germline CDR1 and CDR2 sequences are LNHDA and SQIVND (reference sequence). V was clipped by 5 bases and J by 6 bases; unmatched bases: 8. The length of the CDR3 is 15 residues. CDR3 residues: CASSLVGQGGQPQHF. CDR3 DNA sequence: TGTGCCAGTAGTTTGGTGGGACAGGGCGGTCAGCCCCAGCATTTT.

This sequence joins TRBV7-2 and TRBJ2-1, with D perhaps TRBD2 (7 bases). This CDR3 contains 16 residues. Trimming took off 5 bases at V and 4 bases at J, with 18 bases between the two ends. From germline, CDR1 is SGHTA and CDR2 FQGNSA. The CDR3: CASSPSRGGQYNEQFF. The CDR3 nucleotides are TGTGCCAGCAGCCCCAGTAGGGGGGGCCAATACAATGAGCAGTTCTTC. Full variable domain (missing parts from reference TRBV7-2 and TRBJ2-1): GAGVSQSPSNKVTEKGKDVELRCDPISGHTALYWYRQSLGQGLEFLIYFQGNSAPDKSGLPSDRFSAERTGGSVSTLTIQRTQQEDSAVYLCASSPSRGGQYNEQFFGPGTRLTVL.

This clone turned up a few times. The chain is built from TRBV28 and TRBJ2-7, with TRBD1 matching over 7 bases. The V gene end was trimmed by 6 bases and the J gene end by 0 bases; junction bases not matched to a gene: 11. The CDR3 length is 16 residues. Germline V gene lookup returns CDR1 MDHEN and CDR2 SYDVKM. Here the CDR3 DNA reads TGTGCCAGCAGGCAATGGGGACAGTTCCACTCCTACGAGCAGTACTTC. Translation: CASRQWGQFHSYEQYF.

The chain is built from TRBV21-1 and TRBJ1-2. TRBV21-1 is designated a pseudogene. The CDR3 contains 14 residues. Here the CDR3 reads CASSYWGVYYGYTF. CDR3 coding DNA: TGTGCCAGCAGCTACTGGGGAGTCTACTATGGCTACACCTTC.

There are a few counts of this clone. V is TRBV3-1 (or the pseudogene TRBV3-2) and J is TRBJ1-2; D uncertain. Trimming left V 1 base short and J 11 bases short, with 11 bases between. Per the germline V gene, CDR1 is LGHDT and CDR2 is YNNKEL (reference sequence). This CDR3 comprises 12 residues. The CDR3 region has the DNA TGTGCCAGCAGCCAAGCGCAGACATTTTACACCTTC. It is translated as CASSQAQTFYTF.

The chain uses TRBV23-1 and TRBJ1-6; D might be TRBD1 (6 bases). TRBV23-1 is recorded as an ORF, its role being uncertain. The CDR3 has 15 residues. Trimming stripped 8 bases from V and 8 bases from J, with 19 bases between. The DNA of the CDR3 is TGCGCCAGCCGGGACACCTTAAATTACGATTCACCCCTCCACTTT. Amino acids: CASRDTLNYDSPLHF.

This rearrangement joins TRBV5-4 to TRBJ1-6; unclear D gene. Germline CDR1 reads SGHNT; CDR2 reads YYREEE (reference sequence). V was pared by 1 base and J by 0 bases, with 8 bases between. The CDR3 sequence is 16 residues long. The CDR3 spells CASSLSLSSYNSPLHF. The CDR3 nucleotides read TGTGCCAGCAGCTTGAGCCTAAGCTCCTATAATTCACCCCTCCACTTT.

The genes are TRBV4-1 and TRBJ2-5; perhaps TRBD2 as D (6 bases). CDR3 length: 19 residues. V was shortened by 0 bases and J by 5 bases, with 25 bases between the two germline ends. CDR1 and CDR2 from the germline V gene are MGHRA and YSYEKL. DNA for the CDR3: TGCGCCAGCAGCCAAGATCACAGGCGGGGCAGCCGGTTAAGGGAGACCCAGTACTTC. Amino acids: CASSQDHRRGSRLRETQYF.

V is TRBV6-4 and J is TRBJ1-1; 8 positions agree with TRBD1. This CDR3 has 12 amino acids. The V gene end was trimmed by 6 bases and the J gene end by 6 bases; junction bases not matched to a gene: 3. CDR1 and CDR2 from the germline V gene are MRHNA and SNTAGT. CDR3 bases: TGTGCCAGCAGCTCGGACAGGGCTGAAGCTTTCTTT. This codes for CASSSDRAEAFF.

The chain is built from TRBV11-3 and TRBJ2-3; 7 bases match TRBD1. The length of the CDR3 is 15 residues. Per the germline V gene, CDR1 is SGHNT and CDR2 is YENEEA. V lost 3 bases to trimming and J lost 0 bases; unmatched junction nucleotides: 3. The CDR3 region has the DNA TGTGCCAGCAGCTTGAGGGGGCCTAGCACAGATACGCAGTATTTT. Amino acid sequence: CASSLRGPSTDTQYF. Based on the CDR3 plus reference TRBV11-3 and TRBJ2-3, the full variable domain is EAGVVQSPRYKIIEKKQPVAFWCNPISGHNTLYWYLQNLGQGPELLIRYENEEAVDDSQLPKDRFSAERLKGVDSTLKIQPAELGDSAVYLCASSLRGPSTDTQYFGPGTRLTVL.

This chain uses TRBV6-5 with TRBJ1-2, with TRBD1 matching over 7 bases. The CDR3 is made up of 14 amino acids. Trimming cost V 4 bases and J 7 bases; bases outside gene matches: 9. Germline V gives CDR1 MNHEY, CDR2 SVGAGI. CDR3 DNA sequence: TGTGCCAGCAGTTCCTCGTCAGGGGGTCGTGGCTACACCTTC. It encodes CASSSSSGGRGYTF.

V and J are TRBV28 and TRBJ1-1, with 8 bases lining up with TRBD1. Germline values: CDR1 MDHEN, CDR2 SYDVKM. The CDR3 totals 13 residues. V trimming: 10 bases; J trimming: 11 bases; junction bases outside the gene matches: 15. The CDR3 DNA follows: TGTGCCACCCTAGGACAGGGCGGTTTTAGGGCTTTCTTT. Its translation is CATLGQGGFRAFF. Using reference TRBV28 and TRBJ1-1 for the parts outside the CDR3, the full variable domain is DVKVTQSSRYLVKRTGEKVFLECVQDMDHENMFWYRQDPGLGLRLIYFSYDVKMKEKGDIPEGYSVSREKKERFSLILESASTNQTSMYLCATLGQGGFRAFFGQGTRLTVV.

The chain links TRBV4-2 to TRBJ2-1; the match to TRBD2 covers 13 bases. Germline values: CDR1 LGHNA, CDR2 YNFKEQ. Trimming at V came to 1 base and at J to 3 bases, leaving 0 bases not matched to a gene. There are 16 residues in the CDR3. As DNA, the CDR3 is TGTGCCAGCAGCCAAGGACTAGCGGGGGGCTACAATGAGCAGTTCTTC. Amino acid sequence: CASSQGLAGGYNEQFF.

This chain connects TRBV7-6 to TRBJ2-1; 9 bases align to TRBD2. Germline CDR1 SGHVS, CDR2 FNYEAQ. The junction had 8 bases not matched to a gene; V was cut back by 5 bases and J by 9 bases. The CDR3 is 14 amino acids. CDR3 in DNA: TGTGCCAGCAGCCCGGCGGGGGGGCCGGCTGAGCAGTTCTTC. It yields the protein CASSPAGGPAEQFF.

The genes are TRBV5-3 and TRBJ2-3, with D possibly TRBD2 on 6 matching bases. TRBV5-3 is recorded as an ORF, its role being uncertain. This CDR3 is 17 amino acids long. V shed 4 bases and J shed 0 bases, with 18 bases lying between them. CDR3 loop: CARSLNAGLRSTDTQYF. CDR3 nucleotide sequence: TGTGCCAGAAGCCTGAATGCGGGGCTCCGCAGCACAGATACGCAGTATTTT.

This clone was counted between two and nine times. The chain carries TRBV9 and TRBJ1-6, with 7 bases matching TRBD1. The CDR3 sequence is 14 residues long. J was trimmed by 8 bases and V by 2 bases; bases with no gene match: 4. CDR1 is SGDLS, CDR2 YYNGEE, per germline. CDR3 nucleotide sequence: TGTGCCAGCAGCGTCACTCAGGGGGATTCACCCCTCCACTTT. Translation gives CASSVTQGDSPLHF.

The CDR3 reads CASSAARYSTDTQYF. The CDR3 DNA sequence: TGCGCCAGCAGCGCGGCCCGGTATAGCACAGATACGCAGTATTTT. This chain joins TRBV5-1 and TRBJ2-3; D is ambiguous. V was clipped by 4 bases and J by 0 bases, with 12 bases between them. From germline, CDR1 is SGHRS and CDR2 YFSETQ. The CDR3 is 15 residues long.

This clone was seen repeatedly, ten times or more. This chain links TRBV19 with TRBJ1-5, with a weak D call TRBD1 (5 bases). The CDR3 length is 16 residues. The V gene lost 2 bases and the J gene lost 0 bases, with 11 bases spanning the gap. Germline CDR1 reads LNHDA; CDR2 reads SQIVND (reference sequence). For the CDR3, the DNA is TGTGCCAGTAGTATATTGGGGGGTTATAGCAATCAGCCCCAGCATTTT. Residues: CASSILGGYSNQPQHF.

The rearrangement joins TRBV5-5 to TRBJ1-1; TRBD1 aligns across 11 bases. The CDR3 runs to 16 residues. Unmatched junction bases numbered 5, after V lost 0 bases and J lost 4 bases. Per germline, CDR1 SGHKS and CDR2 YYEKEE (reference sequence). As DNA, the CDR3 is TGTGCCAGCAGCTTGGCCGCGGACAGGGGGCTCACTGAAGCTTTCTTT. Amino acid sequence: CASSLAADRGLTEAFF. Combining the CDR3 with reference TRBV5-5 and TRBJ1-1 gives the whole variable domain DAGVTQSPTHLIKTRGQQVTLRCSPISGHKSVSWYQQVLGQGPQFIFQYYEKEERGRGNFPDRFSARQFPNYSSELNVNALLLGDSALYLCASSLAADRGLTEAFFGQGTRLTVV.